Shown below are 7 T cell receptor beta chains from a single sample sequenced in a study of long-term antiretroviral therapy in people with HIV. The assay, immunoSEQ v3.0, was run at survey level. The table came from immunoSEQ multiplex PCR; TCRdb's copy has only in-frame clones and leaves some out. The sample lists about 34,000 clones, around 79% occurring once. Sequencing was performed on unsorted PBMCs, taken 1.9 years after starting antiretroviral therapy. The receptors come from a young man with HIV.

This rearrangement joins TRBV6-1 to TRBJ1-5; D gene uncertain. V was shortened by 7 bases and J by 9 bases, with 13 bases between the two germline ends. Germline V lookup: CDR1 MNHNS, CDR2 SASEGT. The CDR3 consists of 12 residues. The CDR3 reads CASIGSTGPQHF. In DNA, the CDR3 is TGTGCCAGCATTGGGTCTACGGGGCCCCAGCATTTT.

The chain is built from TRBV2 and TRBJ2-5; TRBD2 matches 7 bases. V trimming: 7 bases; J trimming: 1 base; junction bases outside the gene matches: 6. This CDR3 is 14 amino acids long. CDR1 SNHLY and CDR2 FYNNEI come from the germline V gene. CDR3 region: CASTERGSQETQYF. CDR3 in DNA: TGTGCCAGCACGGAGCGGGGCTCCCAAGAGACCCAGTACTTC. Combining the CDR3 with reference TRBV2 and TRBJ2-5 gives the whole variable domain EPEVTQTPSHQVTQMGQEVILRCVPISNHLYFYWYRQILGQKVEFLVSFYNNEISEKSEIFDDQFSVERPDGSNFTLKIRSTKLEDSAMYFCASTERGSQETQYFGPGTRLLVL.

V gene TRBV5-1 combines with J gene TRBJ1-4; perhaps TRBD1 as D (5 bases). The CDR3 has 14 amino acids. Trimming took off 4 bases at V and 3 bases at J, with 10 bases between the two ends. CDR1 is SGHRS, CDR2 YFSETQ, per germline. Here the CDR3 reads CASSLGDANEKLFF. Written as DNA, the CDR3 is TGCGCCAGCAGCCTAGGGGATGCTAATGAAAAACTGTTTTTT. Looking up the rest from reference TRBV5-1 and TRBJ1-4 gives the full variable domain: KAGVTQTPRYLIKTRGQQVTLSCSPISGHRSVSWYQQTPGQGLQFLFEYFSETQRNKGNFPGRFSGRQFSNSRSEMNVSTLELGDSALYLCASSLGDANEKLFFGSGTQLSVL.

The gene calls are TRBV28 and TRBJ1-2, with D possibly being TRBD1 (5 bases). This CDR3 contains 12 residues. V shed 3 bases and J shed 7 bases, with 9 bases lying between them. Germline V CDR1 and CDR2: MDHEN, SYDVKM. CDR3 DNA: TGTGCCAGCAGTTTGGTGGGGACTGGCTACACCTTC. This codes for CASSLVGTGYTF.

The rearrangement links TRBV7-9 to TRBJ2-1; no firm D call. The germline V gene encodes CDR1 SEHNR and CDR2 FQNEAQ (reference sequence). V lost 1 base and J 5 bases, leaving 3 bases between the germline ends. The CDR3 consists of 12 residues. The CDR3 reads CASSLEDNEQFF. The DNA for the CDR3 is TGTGCCAGCAGCTTAGAGGACAATGAGCAGTTCTTC.

The rearrangement joins TRBV20-1 to TRBJ1-1; D unclear. This CDR3 is 10 amino acids long. Deletions cut 1 base from V and 5 bases from J, with 2 bases between. Germline V lookup: CDR1 DFQATT, CDR2 SNEGSKA (reference sequence). The CDR3 spells CSARGTEAFF. CDR3 sequence (DNA): TGCAGTGCTAGAGGGACTGAAGCTTTCTTT.

The rearrangement joins TRBV28 to TRBJ1-2; no definite D call. The germline V gene encodes CDR1 MDHEN and CDR2 SYDVKM. The V end was cut by 3 bases, the J end by 3 bases, with 8 bases between. The length of the CDR3 is 13 residues. The CDR3 sequence is CASSLRQDYGYTF. The DNA of the CDR3 is TGTGCCAGCAGTTTGAGGCAGGACTATGGCTACACCTTC.